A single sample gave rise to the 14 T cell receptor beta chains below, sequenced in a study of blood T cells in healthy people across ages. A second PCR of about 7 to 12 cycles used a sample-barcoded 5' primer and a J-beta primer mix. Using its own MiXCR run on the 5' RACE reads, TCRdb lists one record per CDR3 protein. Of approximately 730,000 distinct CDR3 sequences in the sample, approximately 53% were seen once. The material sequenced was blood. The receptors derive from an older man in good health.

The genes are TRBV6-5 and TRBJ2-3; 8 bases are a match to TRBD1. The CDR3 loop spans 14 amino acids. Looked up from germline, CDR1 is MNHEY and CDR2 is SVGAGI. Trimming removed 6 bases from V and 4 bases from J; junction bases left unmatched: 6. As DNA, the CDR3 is TGTGCCAGCAGCTTCCGACAGGGGTCAGATACGCAGTATTTT. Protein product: CASSFRQGSDTQYF.

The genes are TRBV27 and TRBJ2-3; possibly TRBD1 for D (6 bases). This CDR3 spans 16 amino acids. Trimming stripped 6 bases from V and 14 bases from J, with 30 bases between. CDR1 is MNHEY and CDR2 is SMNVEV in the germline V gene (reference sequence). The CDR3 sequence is CASSSYDRRQHRYAYF. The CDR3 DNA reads TGTGCCAGCAGCTCATATGACAGGCGTCAGCACAGATACGCGTATTTT.

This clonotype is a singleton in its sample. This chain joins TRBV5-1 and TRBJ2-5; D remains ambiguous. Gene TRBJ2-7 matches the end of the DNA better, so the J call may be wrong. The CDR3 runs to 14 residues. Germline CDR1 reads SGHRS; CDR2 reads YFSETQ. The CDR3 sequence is CASSLDEVRYEQYF. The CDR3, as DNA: TGCGCCAGCAGCTTGGACGAGGTCCGTTACGAGCAGTACTTC.

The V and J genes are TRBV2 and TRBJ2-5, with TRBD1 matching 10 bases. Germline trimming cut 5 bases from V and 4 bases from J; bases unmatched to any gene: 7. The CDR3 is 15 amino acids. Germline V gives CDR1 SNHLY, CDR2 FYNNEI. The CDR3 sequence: CASSPPGTGVETQYF. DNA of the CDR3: TGTGCCAGCAGTCCCCCGGGGACAGGGGTAGAGACCCAGTACTTC.

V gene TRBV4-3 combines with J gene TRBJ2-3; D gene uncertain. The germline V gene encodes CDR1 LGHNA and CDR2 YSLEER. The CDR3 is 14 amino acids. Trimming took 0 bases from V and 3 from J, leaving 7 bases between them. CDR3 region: CASSQDSRTDTQYF. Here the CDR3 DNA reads TGCGCCAGCAGCCAAGATTCCAGAACAGATACGCAGTATTTT.

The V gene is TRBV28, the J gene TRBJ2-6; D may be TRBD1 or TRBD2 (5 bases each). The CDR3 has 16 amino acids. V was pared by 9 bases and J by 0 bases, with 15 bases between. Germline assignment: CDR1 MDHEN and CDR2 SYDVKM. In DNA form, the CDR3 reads TGTGCCAGTCGCCCGGGACGGAGCTCTGGGGCCAACGTCCTGACTTTC. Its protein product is CASRPGRSSGANVLTF.

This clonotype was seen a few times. CDR3 bases: TGTGCCAGCAGTGAATATAGGGCTGGGGCCAACGTCCTGACTTTC. Translation gives CASSEYRAGANVLTF. The chain combines TRBV25-1 with TRBJ2-6; D unclear. This CDR3 has 15 amino acids. V was shortened by 0 bases and J by 2 bases, with 5 bases between the two germline ends. Germline CDR1 is MGHDK and CDR2 is SYGVNS. The whole variable domain, filled in from reference TRBV25-1 and TRBJ2-6, reads EADIYQTPRYLVIGTGKKITLECSQTMGHDKMYWYQQDPGMELHLIHYSYGVNSTEKGDLSSESTVSRIRTEHFPLTLESARPSHTSQYLCASSEYRAGANVLTFGAGSRLTVL.

CDR3 in amino acids: CATSRAGGGSTEAFF. CDR3 DNA sequence: TGTGCCACCAGCAGAGCTGGTGGGGGCTCCACTGAAGCTTTCTTT. The rearrangement uses TRBV15 and TRBJ1-1, with a weak D call TRBD1 (6 bases). Deletions cut 1 base from V and 4 bases from J, with 13 bases between. Germline loops: CDR1 LNHNV, CDR2 YYDKDF (reference sequence). The CDR3 sequence is 15 residues long.

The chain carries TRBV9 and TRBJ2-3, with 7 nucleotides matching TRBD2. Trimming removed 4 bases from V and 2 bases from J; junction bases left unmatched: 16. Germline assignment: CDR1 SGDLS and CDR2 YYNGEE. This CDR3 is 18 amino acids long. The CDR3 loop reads CASSSRAGPPLNTDTQYF. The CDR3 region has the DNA TGTGCCAGCAGCTCCCGAGCGGGACCTCCACTTAACACAGATACGCAGTATTTT. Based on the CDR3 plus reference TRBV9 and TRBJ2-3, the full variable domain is DSGVTQTPKHLITATGQRVTLRCSPRSGDLSVYWYQQSLDQGLQFLIQYYNGEERAKGNILERFSAQQFPDLHSELNLSSLELGDSALYFCASSSRAGPPLNTDTQYFGPGTRLTVL.

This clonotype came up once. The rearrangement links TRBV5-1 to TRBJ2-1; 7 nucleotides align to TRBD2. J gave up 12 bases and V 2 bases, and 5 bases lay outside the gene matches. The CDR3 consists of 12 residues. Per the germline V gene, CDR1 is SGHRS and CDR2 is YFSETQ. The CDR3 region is CASSLAGISQFF. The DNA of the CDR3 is TGCGCCAGCAGCTTAGCGGGAATTTCGCAGTTCTTC.

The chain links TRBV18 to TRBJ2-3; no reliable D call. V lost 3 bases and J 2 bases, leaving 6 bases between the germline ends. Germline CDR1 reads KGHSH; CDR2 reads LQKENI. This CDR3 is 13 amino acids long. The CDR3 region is CASSPSPTDTQYF. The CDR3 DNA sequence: TGTGCCAGCTCACCGTCACCCACAGATACGCAGTATTTT.

This CDR3 is CASPQPGGGSDTQYF. DNA for the CDR3: TGTGCCAGTCCACAACCGGGAGGCGGATCGGATACGCAGTATTTT. This chain links TRBV21-1 with TRBJ2-3; the table assigns TRBD2, which was not confirmed against the DNA. TRBV21-1 is designated a pseudogene. The CDR3 sequence is 15 residues long.

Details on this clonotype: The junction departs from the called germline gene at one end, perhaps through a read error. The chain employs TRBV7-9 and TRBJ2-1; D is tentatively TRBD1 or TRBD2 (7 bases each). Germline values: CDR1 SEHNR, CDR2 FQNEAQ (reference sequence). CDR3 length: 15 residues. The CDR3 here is CASSLAGGGYKEQFF. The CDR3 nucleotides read TGTGCCAGCAGCTTAGCGGGAGGGGGCTACAAAGAGCAGTTCTTC.

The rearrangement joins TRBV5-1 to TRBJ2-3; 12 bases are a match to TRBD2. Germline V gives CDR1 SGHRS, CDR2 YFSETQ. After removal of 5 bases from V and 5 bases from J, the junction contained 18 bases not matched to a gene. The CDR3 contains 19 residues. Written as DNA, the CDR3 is TGCGCCAGCAGGTCCGTGTGGACTAGCGGGATAATGCGAGTAGATACGCAGTATTTT. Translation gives CASRSVWTSGIMRVDTQYF.